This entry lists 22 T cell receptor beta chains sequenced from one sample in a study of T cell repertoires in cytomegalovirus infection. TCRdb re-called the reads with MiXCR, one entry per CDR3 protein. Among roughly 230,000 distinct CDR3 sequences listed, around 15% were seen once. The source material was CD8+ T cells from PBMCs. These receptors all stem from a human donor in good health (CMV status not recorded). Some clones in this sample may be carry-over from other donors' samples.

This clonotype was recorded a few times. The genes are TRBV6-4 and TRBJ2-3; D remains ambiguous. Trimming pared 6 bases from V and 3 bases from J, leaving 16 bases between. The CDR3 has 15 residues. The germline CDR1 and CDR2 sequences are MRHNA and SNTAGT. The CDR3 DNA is TGTGCCAGCAGGGGTTTGTGGGGATTTACAGATACGCAGTATTTT. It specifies CASRGLWGFTDTQYF.

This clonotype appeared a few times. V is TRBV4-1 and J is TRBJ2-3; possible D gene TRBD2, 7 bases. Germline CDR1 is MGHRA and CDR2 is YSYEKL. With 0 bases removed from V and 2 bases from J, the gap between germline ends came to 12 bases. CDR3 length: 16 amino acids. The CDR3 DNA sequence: TGCGCCAGCAGCCAAGATGGCGCGGGGGCCACAGATACGCAGTATTTT. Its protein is CASSQDGAGATDTQYF.

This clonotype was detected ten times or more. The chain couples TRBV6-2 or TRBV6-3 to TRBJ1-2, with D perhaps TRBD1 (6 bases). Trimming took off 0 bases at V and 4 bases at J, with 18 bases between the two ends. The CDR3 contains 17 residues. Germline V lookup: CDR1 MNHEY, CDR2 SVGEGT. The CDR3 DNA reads TGTGCCAGCAGTTACTCGAAACAGGGTTCGACCGGCTATGGCTACACCTTC. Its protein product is CASSYSKQGSTGYGYTF.

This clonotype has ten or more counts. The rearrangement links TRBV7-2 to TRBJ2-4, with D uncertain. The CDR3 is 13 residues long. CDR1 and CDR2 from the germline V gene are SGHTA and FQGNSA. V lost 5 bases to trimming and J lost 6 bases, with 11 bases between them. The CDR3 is CASSPRNGNIQYF. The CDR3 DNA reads TGTGCCAGCAGCCCCCGTAATGGAAACATTCAGTACTTC.

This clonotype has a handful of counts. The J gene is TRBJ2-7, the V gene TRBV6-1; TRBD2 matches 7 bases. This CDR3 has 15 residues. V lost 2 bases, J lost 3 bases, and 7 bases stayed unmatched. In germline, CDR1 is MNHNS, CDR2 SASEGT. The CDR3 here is CASSEPASGLYEQYF. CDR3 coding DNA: TGTGCCAGCAGTGAACCGGCTAGCGGACTCTACGAGCAGTACTTC.

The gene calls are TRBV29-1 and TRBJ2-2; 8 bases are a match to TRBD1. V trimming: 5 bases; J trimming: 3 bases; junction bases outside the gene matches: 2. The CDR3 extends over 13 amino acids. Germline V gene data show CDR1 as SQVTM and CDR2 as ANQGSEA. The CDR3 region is CSVLTGDTGELFF. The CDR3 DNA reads TGCAGCGTTCTGACAGGGGACACCGGGGAGCTGTTTTTT.

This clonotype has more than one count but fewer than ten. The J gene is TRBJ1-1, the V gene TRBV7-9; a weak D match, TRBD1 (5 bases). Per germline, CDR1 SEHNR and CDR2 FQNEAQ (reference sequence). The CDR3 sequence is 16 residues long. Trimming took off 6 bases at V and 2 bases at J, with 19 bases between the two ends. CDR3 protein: CASRGDRGGLNTEAFF. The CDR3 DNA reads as TGTGCCAGCAGGGGCGACCGGGGGGGTCTAAACACTGAAGCTTTCTTT.

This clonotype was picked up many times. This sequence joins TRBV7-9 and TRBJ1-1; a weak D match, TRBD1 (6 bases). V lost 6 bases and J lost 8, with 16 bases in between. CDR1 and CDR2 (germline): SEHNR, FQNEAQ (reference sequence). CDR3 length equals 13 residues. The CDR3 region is CASRSDSPEEAFF. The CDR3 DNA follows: TGTGCCAGCAGATCGGACAGCCCGGAGGAAGCTTTCTTT.

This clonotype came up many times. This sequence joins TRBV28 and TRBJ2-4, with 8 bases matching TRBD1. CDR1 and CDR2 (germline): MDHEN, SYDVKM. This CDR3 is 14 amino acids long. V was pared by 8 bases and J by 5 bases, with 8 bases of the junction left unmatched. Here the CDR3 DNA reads TGTGCCAGCCGAGAGACAGGGGACGAAAACATTCAGTACTTC. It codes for CASRETGDENIQYF.

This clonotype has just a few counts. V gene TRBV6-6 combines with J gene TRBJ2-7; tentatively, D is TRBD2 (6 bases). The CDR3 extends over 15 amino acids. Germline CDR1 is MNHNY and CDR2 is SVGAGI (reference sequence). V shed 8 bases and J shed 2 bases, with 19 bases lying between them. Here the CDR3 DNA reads TGTGCCAGCCTTAGCGATAGGGAGGCTCCCTACGAGCAGTACTTC. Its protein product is CASLSDREAPYEQYF.

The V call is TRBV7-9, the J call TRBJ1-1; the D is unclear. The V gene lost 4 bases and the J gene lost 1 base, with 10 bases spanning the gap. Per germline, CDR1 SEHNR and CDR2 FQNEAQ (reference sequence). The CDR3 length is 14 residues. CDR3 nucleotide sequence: TGTGCCAGCAGCTCCCAAGGACCGAACACTGAAGCTTTCTTT. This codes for CASSSQGPNTEAFF.

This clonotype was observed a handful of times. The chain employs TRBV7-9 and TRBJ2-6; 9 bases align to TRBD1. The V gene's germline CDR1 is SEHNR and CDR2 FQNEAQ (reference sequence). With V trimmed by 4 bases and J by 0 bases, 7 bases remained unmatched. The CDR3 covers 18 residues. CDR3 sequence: CASSSGDREPSGANVLTF. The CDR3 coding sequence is TGTGCCAGCAGCTCAGGGGACAGGGAACCCTCTGGGGCCAACGTCCTGACTTTC.

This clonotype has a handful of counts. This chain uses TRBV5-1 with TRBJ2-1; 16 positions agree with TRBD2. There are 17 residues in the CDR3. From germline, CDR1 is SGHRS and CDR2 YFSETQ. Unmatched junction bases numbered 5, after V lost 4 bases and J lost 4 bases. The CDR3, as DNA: TGCGCCAGCAGCCCGGGACTAGCGGGGGGGCCTTACAATGAGCAGTTCTTC. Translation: CASSPGLAGGPYNEQFF.

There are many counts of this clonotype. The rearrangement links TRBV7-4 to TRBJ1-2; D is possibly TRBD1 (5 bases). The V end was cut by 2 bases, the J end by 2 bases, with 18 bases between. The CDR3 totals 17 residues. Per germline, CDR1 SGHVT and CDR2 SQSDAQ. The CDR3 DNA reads TGTGCCAGCAGCTTAAGAGTCCCGACAGCCACAAACTATGGCTACACCTTC. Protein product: CASSLRVPTATNYGYTF.

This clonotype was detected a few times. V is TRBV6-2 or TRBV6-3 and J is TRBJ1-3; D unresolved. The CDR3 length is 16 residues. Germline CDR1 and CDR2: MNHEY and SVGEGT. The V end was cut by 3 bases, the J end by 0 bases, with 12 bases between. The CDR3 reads CASSYSPGSSGNTIYF. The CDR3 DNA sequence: TGTGCCAGCAGTTATTCTCCGGGGAGCTCTGGAAACACCATATATTTT.

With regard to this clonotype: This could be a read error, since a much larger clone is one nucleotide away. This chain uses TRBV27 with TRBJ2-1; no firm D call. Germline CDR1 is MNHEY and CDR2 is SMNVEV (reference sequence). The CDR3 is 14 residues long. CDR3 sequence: CASSLSVASDEQLF. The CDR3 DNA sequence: TGTGCCAGCAGTTTAAGTGTGGCAAGCGATGAGCAGCTCTTC.

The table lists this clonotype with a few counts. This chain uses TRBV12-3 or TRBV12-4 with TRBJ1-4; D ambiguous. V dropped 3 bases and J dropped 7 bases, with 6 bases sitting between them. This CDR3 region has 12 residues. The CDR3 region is CASSFPGEKLFF. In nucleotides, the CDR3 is TGTGCCAGCAGTTTCCCTGGTGAAAAACTGTTTTTT.

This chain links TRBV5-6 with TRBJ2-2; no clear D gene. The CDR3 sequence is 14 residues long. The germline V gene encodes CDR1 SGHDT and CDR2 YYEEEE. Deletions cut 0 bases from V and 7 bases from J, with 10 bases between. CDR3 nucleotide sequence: TGTGCCAGCAGCTTGGAAGGGTCGGGCGGGGAGCTGTTTTTT. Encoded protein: CASSLEGSGGELFF.

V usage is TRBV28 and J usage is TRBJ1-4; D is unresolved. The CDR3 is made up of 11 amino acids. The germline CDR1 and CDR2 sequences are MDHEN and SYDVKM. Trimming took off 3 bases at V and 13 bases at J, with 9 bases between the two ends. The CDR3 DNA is TGTGCCAGCAGTTTCGGACCGAGACTGTTTTTT. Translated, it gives CASSFGPRLFF. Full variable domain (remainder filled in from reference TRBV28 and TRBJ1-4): DVKVTQSSRYLVKRTGEKVFLECVQDMDHENMFWYRQDPGLGLRLIYFSYDVKMKEKGDIPEGYSVSREKKERFSLILESASTNQTSMYLCASSFGPRLFFGSGTQLSVL.

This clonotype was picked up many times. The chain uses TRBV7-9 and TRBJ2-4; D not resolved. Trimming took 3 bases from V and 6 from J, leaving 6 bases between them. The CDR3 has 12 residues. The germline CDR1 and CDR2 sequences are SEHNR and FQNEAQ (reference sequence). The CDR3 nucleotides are TGTGCCAGCAGCTTTGGCCCAAACATTCAGTACTTC. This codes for CASSFGPNIQYF.

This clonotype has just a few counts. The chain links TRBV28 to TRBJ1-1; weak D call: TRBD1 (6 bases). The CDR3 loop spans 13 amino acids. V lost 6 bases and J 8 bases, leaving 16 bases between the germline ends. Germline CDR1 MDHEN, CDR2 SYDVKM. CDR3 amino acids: CASSFAIGQEAFF. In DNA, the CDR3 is TGTGCCAGCAGCTTCGCGATCGGACAGGAAGCTTTCTTT.

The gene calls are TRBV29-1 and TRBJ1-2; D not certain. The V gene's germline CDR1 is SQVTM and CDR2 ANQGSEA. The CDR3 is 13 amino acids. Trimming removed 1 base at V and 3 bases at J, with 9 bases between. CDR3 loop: CSVEVGEYYGYTF. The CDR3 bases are TGCAGCGTTGAAGTAGGAGAATACTATGGCTACACCTTC.